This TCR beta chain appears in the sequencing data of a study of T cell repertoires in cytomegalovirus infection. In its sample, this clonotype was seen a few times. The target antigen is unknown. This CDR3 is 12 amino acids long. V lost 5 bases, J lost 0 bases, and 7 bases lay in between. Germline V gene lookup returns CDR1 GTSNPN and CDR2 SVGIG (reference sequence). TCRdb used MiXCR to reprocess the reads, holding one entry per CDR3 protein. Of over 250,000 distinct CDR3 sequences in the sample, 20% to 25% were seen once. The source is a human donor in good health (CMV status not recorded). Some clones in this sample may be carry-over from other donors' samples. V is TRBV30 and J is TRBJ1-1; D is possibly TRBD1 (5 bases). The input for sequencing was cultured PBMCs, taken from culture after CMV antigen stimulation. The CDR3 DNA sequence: TGTGCCTGGGGACATTTGAACACTGAAGCTTTCTTT. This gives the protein CAWGHLNTEAFF.